These 29 T cell receptor beta chains were sequenced from one sample in a study of T-cell memory formation after mild COVID-19. TCRdb itself ran the 5' RACE reads through MiXCR, one entry per CDR3 protein. The sample has more than 250,000 distinct CDR3 sequences, roughly 18% seen once. Source material: PBMCs or a T cell subset sorted from them (not recorded which). Every receptor here comes from a man between 18 and 29 years old who had mild COVID-19 (a few samples of this study predate the infection). Cell type and time point are not known.

This clonotype has a handful of counts. The chain links TRBV5-1 to TRBJ1-5; tentatively, D is TRBD1 (6 bases). This CDR3 has 13 amino acids. Germline V gene sequence: CDR1 SGHRS, CDR2 YFSETQ. Trimming left V 1 base short and J 6 bases short, with 8 bases between. The CDR3 DNA follows: TGCGCCAGCAGCTTGAGGGGGGCTCAGCCCCAGCATTTT. Translating gives CASSLRGAQPQHF.

V and J are TRBV19 and TRBJ2-1, with TRBD1 as a possible D gene (6 bases). The CDR3 is made up of 14 amino acids. Germline assignment: CDR1 LNHDA and CDR2 SQIVND (reference sequence). Trimming stripped 7 bases from V and 5 bases from J, with 15 bases between. CDR3 sequence (DNA): TGTGCCAGTACCCGGAGCAGGGGCGACAATGAGCAGTTCTTC. Translating it yields CASTRSRGDNEQFF.

This clonotype has a count of ten or more. The chain joins TRBV5-1 to TRBJ2-2; TRBD2 is a possible D gene (6 bases). The CDR3 consists of 17 residues. The V end lost 4 bases, the J end lost 3 bases, and 19 bases lay between the germline ends. Germline values: CDR1 SGHRS, CDR2 YFSETQ. The CDR3 DNA reads TGCGCCAGCAGCCTTCTGGGCTCCGGGACTCACACCGGGGAGCTGTTTTTT. This encodes CASSLLGSGTHTGELFF. Looking up the rest from reference TRBV5-1 and TRBJ2-2 gives the full variable domain: KAGVTQTPRYLIKTRGQQVTLSCSPISGHRSVSWYQQTPGQGLQFLFEYFSETQRNKGNFPGRFSGRQFSNSRSEMNVSTLELGDSALYLCASSLLGSGTHTGELFFGEGSRLTVL.

The chain couples TRBV9 to TRBJ2-3, with TRBD2 as a possible D gene (5 bases). V lost 0 bases, J lost 7 bases, and 21 bases lay in between. The length of the CDR3 is 17 residues. Germline-derived CDR1 and CDR2 are SGDLS and YYNGEE. CDR3 in DNA: TGTGCCAGCAGCGTAGCTGATCTAGCCGACCGCCGGCATACGCAGTATTTT. This sequence encodes CASSVADLADRRHTQYF.

The rearrangement links TRBV24-1 to TRBJ1-2; D ambiguous. V was shortened by 9 bases and J by 3 bases, with 10 bases between the two germline ends. Germline CDR1 KGHDR, CDR2 SFDVKD. The CDR3 runs to 12 residues. The CDR3 sequence is CATGQMDYGYTF. The CDR3 DNA reads TGTGCCACCGGCCAGATGGACTATGGCTACACCTTC.

This clonotype turned up a few times. This chain joins TRBV20-1 and TRBJ2-1; TRBD2 might be the D (5 bases). This CDR3 spans 14 amino acids. CDR1 DFQATT and CDR2 SNEGSKA come from the germline V gene (reference sequence). The V gene lost 3 bases and the J gene lost 9 bases, with 18 bases spanning the gap. CDR3 in amino acids: CSASPGELWAEQFF. In DNA form, the CDR3 reads TGCAGTGCTAGTCCCGGGGAGCTTTGGGCTGAGCAGTTCTTC.

This chain links TRBV4-1 with TRBJ1-5; a possible D gene is TRBD1 (5 bases). This CDR3 spans 18 amino acids. Between the trimmed V and J ends, which lost 1 base and 3 bases, there was a span of 19 bases. Germline CDR1 and CDR2: MGHRA and YSYEKL. The CDR3 coding sequence is TGCGCCAGCAGCCAAGGACCCTACCGGGACGGAGACAATCAGCCCCAGCATTTT. Translating gives CASSQGPYRDGDNQPQHF.

This clonotype was detected only a few times. This sequence joins TRBV2 and TRBJ2-5; D is uncertain. Trimming stripped 0 bases from V and 5 bases from J, with 13 bases between. This CDR3 contains 15 residues. CDR1 and CDR2 from the germline V gene are SNHLY and FYNNEI. CDR3 sequence reads: CASSEARSKMETQYF. The CDR3 nucleotides are TGTGCCAGCAGTGAAGCACGGTCAAAAATGGAGACCCAGTACTTC.

The chain couples TRBV6-1 to TRBJ2-5; D is unclear. Germline CDR1 is MNHNS and CDR2 is SASEGT. V was trimmed by 7 bases and J by 1 base, leaving 16 bases between them. The CDR3 runs 15 residues. For the CDR3, the DNA is TGTGCCAGCAACCGTCTACGGCTCCTCCAAGAGACCCAGTACTTC. Translation gives CASNRLRLLQETQYF.

The V gene is TRBV20-1, the J gene TRBJ1-5; D not resolved. This CDR3 is 14 amino acids long. Germline V CDR1 and CDR2: DFQATT, SNEGSKA (reference sequence). Trimming removed 3 bases from V and 0 bases from J, with 9 bases in between. In DNA, the CDR3 is TGCAGTGCTAGTTATAGTTATAGCAATCAGCCCCAGCATTTT. Its translation is CSASYSYSNQPQHF.

Only a few counts were recorded for this clonotype. This chain connects TRBV11-2 to TRBJ2-1, with D maybe TRBD2 (6 bases). V lost 4 bases and J 0 bases, leaving 19 bases between the germline ends. CDR3 length: 18 residues. Germline V gene data show CDR1 as SGHAT and CDR2 as FQNNGV. CDR3 nucleotide sequence: TGTGCCAGCAGCTCGTACCCCCCGGGGGTCCACTCCTACAATGAGCAGTTCTTC. As protein: CASSSYPPGVHSYNEQFF.

This clonotype has just a few counts. The V call is TRBV4-3, the J call TRBJ1-2; a possible D gene is TRBD1 (6 bases). The CDR3 loop spans 15 amino acids. Germline-derived CDR1 and CDR2 are LGHNA and YSLEER. Trimming took off 5 bases at V and 1 base at J, with 14 bases between the two ends. CDR3 bases: TGCGCCAGCAGCGGATACAGGGCAGGTAACTATGGCTACACCTTC. Protein: CASSGYRAGNYGYTF.

The V gene is TRBV12-3 or TRBV12-4, the J gene TRBJ1-5; no reliable D call. The CDR3 runs to 13 residues. V was cut by 2 bases and J by 4 bases, with 6 bases left in between. CDR3 region: CASSLTRNQPQHF. Written as DNA, the CDR3 is TGTGCCAGCAGTTTAACAAGGAATCAGCCCCAGCATTTT.

The chain couples TRBV12-5 to TRBJ2-7; D call uncertain. CDR1 is LGHNT, CDR2 FRNRAP, per germline. The CDR3 has 13 amino acids. V was cut by 6 bases and J by 2 bases, with 11 bases left in between. In DNA, the CDR3 is TGTGCTAGTGGCCTGGGCAGGACCTACGAGCAGTACTTC. This gives the protein CASGLGRTYEQYF.

The chain couples TRBV6-2 or TRBV6-3 to TRBJ2-1; D is ambiguous. Trimming left V 0 bases short and J 6 bases short, with 18 bases between. Germline values: CDR1 MNHEY, CDR2 SVGEGT. CDR3 length: 17 amino acids. Here the CDR3 reads CASSYSPELNPSNEQFF. The CDR3 DNA sequence: TGTGCCAGCAGTTACTCGCCGGAATTGAATCCCAGCAATGAGCAGTTCTTC.

Notes on this clonotype: A read error may produce the germline difference seen at one junction end. V usage is TRBV6-5 and J usage is TRBJ1-6, with D possibly matching TRBD1 (5 bases). Per germline, CDR1 MNHEY and CDR2 SVGAGI. CDR3 size: 10 residues. This CDR3 is CASSPRTTYF. CDR3 coding DNA: TGTGCCAGCAGCCCAAGGACAACCTACTTT.

This clonotype is medium-sized within its sample. The chain links TRBV10-3 to TRBJ2-7, with a tentative D call TRBD2 (6 bases). The CDR3 contains 14 residues. Trimming stripped 4 bases from V and 5 bases from J, with 15 bases between. Germline CDR1 reads ENHRY; CDR2 reads SYGVKD. The CDR3 here is CAISGLFGGDEQYF. Here the CDR3 DNA reads TGTGCCATCAGTGGACTTTTTGGAGGGGACGAGCAGTACTTC.

This chain uses TRBV5-5 with TRBJ2-3; D remains unclear. With 0 bases removed from V and 2 bases from J, the gap between germline ends came to 4 bases. Germline V gene sequence: CDR1 SGHKS, CDR2 YYEKEE (reference sequence). This CDR3 region has 13 residues. CDR3 sequence (DNA): TGTGCCAGCAGCTTGGACCTCACAGATACGCAGTATTTT. This sequence encodes CASSLDLTDTQYF.

This clonotype was detected only a few times. The chain employs TRBV12-3 or TRBV12-4 and TRBJ1-4, with D unresolved. V was pared by 6 bases and J by 8 bases, with 10 bases between. The CDR3 has 12 amino acids. The CDR3 DNA reads as TGTGCCAGCAGACAATTCGGGGAAAAACTGTTTTTT. It specifies CASRQFGEKLFF.

This sequence joins TRBV4-2 and TRBJ2-2; 8 bases agree with TRBD2. The V and J ends lost 4 bases and 2 bases, in that order; junction bases with no gene match: 3. The CDR3 consists of 15 residues. The germline V gene has CDR1 LGHNA and CDR2 YNFKEQ. Here the CDR3 reads CASSPRGGNTGELFF. The DNA for the CDR3 is TGTGCCAGCAGCCCACGGGGGGGCAACACCGGGGAGCTGTTTTTT.

The sample holds a few counts of this clonotype. This chain links TRBV5-1 with TRBJ2-1; 12 bases match TRBD1. The CDR3 contains 17 residues. CDR1 SGHRS and CDR2 YFSETQ come from the germline V gene. With 0 bases clipped from V and 7 bases from J, the junction kept 8 bases outside the gene matches. The CDR3 loop is CASSLGLGQGAKNEQFF. The CDR3 DNA sequence: TGCGCCAGCAGCTTGGGATTGGGACAGGGGGCGAAAAATGAGCAGTTCTTC.

V and J are TRBV12-3 or TRBV12-4 and TRBJ2-7, with TRBD1 identical over 9 bases. Germline trimming cut 3 bases from V and 9 bases from J; bases unmatched to any gene: 3. The CDR3 runs to 12 residues. The CDR3 bases are TGTGCCAGCAGTTTGGGACAGGGTGTGCAGTACTTC. Translation gives CASSLGQGVQYF.

The chain couples TRBV5-1 to TRBJ1-4, with D perhaps TRBD1 (6 bases). The CDR3 contains 14 residues. V lost 4 bases, J lost 4 bases, and 11 bases lay in between. Germline values: CDR1 SGHRS, CDR2 YFSETQ. The CDR3: CASSHRDLNEKLFF. CDR3 sequence (DNA): TGCGCCAGCAGCCACAGGGACCTTAATGAAAAACTGTTTTTT.

The rearrangement links TRBV7-9 to TRBJ2-3; D is uncertain. This CDR3 has 14 residues. The germline V gene has CDR1 SEHNR and CDR2 FQNEAQ (reference sequence). V was cut by 3 bases and J by 6 bases, with 13 bases left in between. CDR3 coding DNA: TGTGCCAGCAGCTTCTCACGCATCACGGATACGCAGTATTTT. Its translation: CASSFSRITDTQYF.

This clonotype has more than one count but fewer than ten. The rearrangement links TRBV6-2 or TRBV6-3 to TRBJ1-1; D not resolved. The V gene lost 6 bases and the J gene lost 9 bases, with 17 bases spanning the gap. This CDR3 region has 13 residues. CDR1 and CDR2 from the germline V gene are MNHEY and SVGEGT. The DNA for the CDR3 is TGTGCCAGCAGCCCTCGGTGGGCGGATAAAGCTTTCTTT. Translation: CASSPRWADKAFF.

The chain combines TRBV2 with TRBJ2-1, with TRBD2 matching 9 bases. The CDR3 loop spans 14 amino acids. J lost 1 base, V lost 8 bases, and 3 bases had no gene match. Germline-derived CDR1 and CDR2 are SNHLY and FYNNEI. The CDR3 DNA reads TGTGCCAGCGGGGCGGGGGGGTCCTACAATGAGCAGTTCTTC. Amino acid sequence: CASGAGGSYNEQFF.

In its sample, this clonotype was seen a few times. CDR3 sequence (DNA): TGTGCCAGCAGCGTGAAACGGGACAGGGACTTTGGGTATGGCTACACCTTC. Its translation is CASSVKRDRDFGYGYTF. The rearrangement uses TRBV9 and TRBJ1-2; 9 bases fit TRBD1. V shed 2 bases, J shed 5 bases, and the junction held 13 bases outside the gene matches. Germline CDR1 reads SGDLS; CDR2 reads YYNGEE. The CDR3 is 17 residues long.

This clonotype was seen a few times. The chain links TRBV5-1 to TRBJ2-6; 7 bases are a match to TRBD1. CDR1 SGHRS and CDR2 YFSETQ come from the germline V gene. V lost 4 bases, J lost 4 bases, and 5 bases stayed unmatched. This CDR3 has 15 amino acids. CDR3 sequence (DNA): TGCGCCAGCAGCCCCGACAGGGCCGGGGCCAACGTCCTGACTTTC. Residues: CASSPDRAGANVLTF.

V gene TRBV5-1 combines with J gene TRBJ2-1; 11 bases line up with TRBD1. CDR3 length equals 16 residues. The V gene's germline CDR1 is SGHRS and CDR2 YFSETQ. The trim removed 4 bases at V and 7 bases at J, leaving 10 bases unmatched. CDR3 DNA sequence: TGCGCCAGCAGCAACTACGGGACAGGGGGAGGTAATGAGCAGTTCTTC. Translated: CASSNYGTGGGNEQFF.